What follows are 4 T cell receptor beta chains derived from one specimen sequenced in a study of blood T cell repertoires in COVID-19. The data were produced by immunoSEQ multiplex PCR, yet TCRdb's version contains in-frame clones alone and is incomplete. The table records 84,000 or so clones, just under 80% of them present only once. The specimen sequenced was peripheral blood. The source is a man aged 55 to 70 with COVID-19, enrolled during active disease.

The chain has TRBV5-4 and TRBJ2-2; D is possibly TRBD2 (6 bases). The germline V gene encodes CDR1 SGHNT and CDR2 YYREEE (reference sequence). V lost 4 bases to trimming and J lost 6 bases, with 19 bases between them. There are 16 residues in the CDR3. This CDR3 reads CASSRGGRGIAGELFF. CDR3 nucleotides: TGTGCCAGCAGCCGGGGCGGCCGGGGGATCGCCGGGGAGCTGTTTTTT.

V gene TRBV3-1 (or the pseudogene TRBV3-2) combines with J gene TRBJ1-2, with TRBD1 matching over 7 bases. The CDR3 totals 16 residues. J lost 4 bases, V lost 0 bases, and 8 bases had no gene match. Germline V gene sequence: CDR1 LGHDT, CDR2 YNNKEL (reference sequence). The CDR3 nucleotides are TGTGCCAGCAGCCAAGACCCGACCGGGACAGCCTATGGCTACACCTTC. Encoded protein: CASSQDPTGTAYGYTF.

CDR3 residues: CASKTGPGDGETQYF. Written as DNA, the CDR3 is TGTGCCAGCAAAACGGGCCCGGGGGATGGAGAGACCCAGTACTTC. The chain is built from TRBV2 and TRBJ2-5, with D tentatively TRBD2 (6 bases). Between the trimmed V and J ends, which lost 7 bases and 4 bases, there was a span of 19 bases. Germline V gene lookup returns CDR1 SNHLY and CDR2 FYNNEI. CDR3 length: 15 amino acids.

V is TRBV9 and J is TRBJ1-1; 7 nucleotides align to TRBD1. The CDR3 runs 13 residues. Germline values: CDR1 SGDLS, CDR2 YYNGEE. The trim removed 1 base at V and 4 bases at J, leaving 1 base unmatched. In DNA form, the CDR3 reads TGTGCCAGCAGCGTACAGGGGGGCACTGAAGCTTTCTTT. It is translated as CASSVQGGTEAFF.